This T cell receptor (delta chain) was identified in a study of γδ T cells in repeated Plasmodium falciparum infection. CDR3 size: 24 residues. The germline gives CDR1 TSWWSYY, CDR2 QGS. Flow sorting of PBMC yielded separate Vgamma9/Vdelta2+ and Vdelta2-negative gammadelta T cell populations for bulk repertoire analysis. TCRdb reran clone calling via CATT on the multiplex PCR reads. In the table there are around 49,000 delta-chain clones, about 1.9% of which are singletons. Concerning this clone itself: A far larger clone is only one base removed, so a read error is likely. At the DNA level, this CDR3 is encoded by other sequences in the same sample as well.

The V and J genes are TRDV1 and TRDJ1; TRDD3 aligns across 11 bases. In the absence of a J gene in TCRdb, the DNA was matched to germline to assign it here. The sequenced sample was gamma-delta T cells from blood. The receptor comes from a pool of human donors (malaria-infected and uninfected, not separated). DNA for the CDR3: TGTGCCCTTGGGGAACGTACCTACCCCGGGAGATGGGGGATACGCCCATTGTACACCGATAAACTCATCTTT. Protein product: CALGERTYPGRWGIRPLYTDKLIF.